This T cell receptor (beta chain) was sequenced in a study of post-analysis software for immune sequencing data. Overall study: The courses of disease that were included comprised relapsing-remitting, secondary progressive and progressive-relapsing multiple sclerosis.

Worth noting for this clonotype: Antigen specificity is unknown.

Unique molecular identifiers were built into the TCR beta cDNA libraries. Out of 1 to 10 million T cells, about 460,000 cDNA molecules were generated. TCRdb re-derived calls from the PCR reads in MiXCR, one entry per CDR3 protein. The sample consists of 800,000 to 950,000 distinct CDR3 sequences, 53% of them appearing once. Germline-derived CDR1 and CDR2 are SGHRS and YFSETQ. The CDR3 covers 15 residues. With 1 base removed from V and 14 bases from J, the gap between germline ends came to 23 bases. Whole-study results and caveats: A significant reduction in normalized Chao1 diversity was observed in multiple sclerosis patients versus controls. With TRBV5-6, TRBV5-1 and TRBV20-1 included, about five TRBV segments were more frequent in patients than in controls. When the samples were clustered directly with F measure, those that had been prepared in the same batch showed strong co-clustering.

The sequence came from a girl aged 10 to 17 with multiple sclerosis. The chain combines TRBV5-1 with TRBJ2-3; D is uncertain. The sample taken for sequencing was blood. The CDR3 spells CASSLRPDGSVGWYF. CDR3 DNA: TGCGCCAGCAGCTTGAGGCCAGACGGCAGCGTAGGGTGGTATTTT.